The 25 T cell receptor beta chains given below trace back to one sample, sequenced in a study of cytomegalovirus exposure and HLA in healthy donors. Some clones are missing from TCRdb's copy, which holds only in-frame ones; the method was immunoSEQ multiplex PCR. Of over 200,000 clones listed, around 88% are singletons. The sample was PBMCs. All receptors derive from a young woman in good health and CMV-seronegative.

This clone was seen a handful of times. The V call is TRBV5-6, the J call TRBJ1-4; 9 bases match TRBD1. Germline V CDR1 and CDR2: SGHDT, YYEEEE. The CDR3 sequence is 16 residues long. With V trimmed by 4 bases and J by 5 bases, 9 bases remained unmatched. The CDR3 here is CASSPGTGTSNEKLFF. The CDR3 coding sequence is TGTGCCAGCAGCCCCGGGACAGGGACTTCCAATGAAAAACTGTTTTTT.

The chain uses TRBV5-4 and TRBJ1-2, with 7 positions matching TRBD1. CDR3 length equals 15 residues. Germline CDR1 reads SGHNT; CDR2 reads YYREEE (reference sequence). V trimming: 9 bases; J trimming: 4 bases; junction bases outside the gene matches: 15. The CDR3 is CATSGQASRGYGYTF. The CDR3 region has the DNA TGTGCCACCTCCGGACAGGCTAGCAGGGGCTATGGCTACACCTTC.

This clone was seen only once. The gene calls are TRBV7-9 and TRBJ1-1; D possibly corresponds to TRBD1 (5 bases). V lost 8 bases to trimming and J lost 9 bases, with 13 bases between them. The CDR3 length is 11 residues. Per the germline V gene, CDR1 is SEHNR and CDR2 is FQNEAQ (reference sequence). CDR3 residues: CASRTGMQAFF. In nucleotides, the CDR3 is TGTGCCAGCCGAACAGGAATGCAAGCTTTCTTT.

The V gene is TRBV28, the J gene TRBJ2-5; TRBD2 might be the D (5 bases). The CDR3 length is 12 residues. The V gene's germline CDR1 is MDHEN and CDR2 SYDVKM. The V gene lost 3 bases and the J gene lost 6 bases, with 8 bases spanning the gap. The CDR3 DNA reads TGTGCCAGCAGTTTCGGGATGAAGACCCAGTACTTC. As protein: CASSFGMKTQYF.

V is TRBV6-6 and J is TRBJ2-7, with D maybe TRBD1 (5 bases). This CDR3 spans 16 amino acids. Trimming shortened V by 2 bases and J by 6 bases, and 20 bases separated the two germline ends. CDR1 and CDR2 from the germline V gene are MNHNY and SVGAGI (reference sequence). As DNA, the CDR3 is TGTGCCAGCAGTTACGGGTTGGTAAGGGGCTCTACCGAGCAGTACTTC. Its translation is CASSYGLVRGSTEQYF.

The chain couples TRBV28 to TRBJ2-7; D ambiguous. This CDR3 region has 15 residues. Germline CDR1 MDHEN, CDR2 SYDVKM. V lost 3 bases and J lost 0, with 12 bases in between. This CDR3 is CASSFLAASSYEQYF. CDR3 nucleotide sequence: TGTGCCAGCAGTTTTCTTGCGGCGTCCTCCTACGAGCAGTACTTC.

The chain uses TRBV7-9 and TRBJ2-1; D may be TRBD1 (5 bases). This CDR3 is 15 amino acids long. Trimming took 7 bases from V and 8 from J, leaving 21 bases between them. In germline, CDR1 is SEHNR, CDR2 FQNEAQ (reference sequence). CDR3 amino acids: CASTPGADHQHEQFF. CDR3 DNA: TGTGCCAGCACCCCTGGGGCAGACCACCAACATGAGCAGTTCTTC.

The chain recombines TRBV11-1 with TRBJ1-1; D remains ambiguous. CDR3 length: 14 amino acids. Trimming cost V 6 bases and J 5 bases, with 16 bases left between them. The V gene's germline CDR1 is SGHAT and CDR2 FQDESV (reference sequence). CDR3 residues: CASSSGPVWTEAFF. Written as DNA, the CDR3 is TGTGCCAGCAGTTCAGGCCCTGTTTGGACTGAAGCTTTCTTT.

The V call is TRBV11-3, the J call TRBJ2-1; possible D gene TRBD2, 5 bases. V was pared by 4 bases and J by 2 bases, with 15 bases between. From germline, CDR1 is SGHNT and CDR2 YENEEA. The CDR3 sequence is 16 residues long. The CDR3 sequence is CASSSKAGEPYNEQFF. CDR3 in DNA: TGTGCCAGCAGCTCAAAGGCCGGGGAACCCTACAATGAGCAGTTCTTC.

CDR3 region: CASSFQGLNQPQHF. In DNA form, the CDR3 reads TGTGCCAGCAGTTTTCAGGGCCTCAATCAGCCCCAGCATTTT. The chain combines TRBV27 with TRBJ1-5; D perhaps matches TRBD1 (5 bases). The CDR3 has 14 residues. Germline loops: CDR1 MNHEY, CDR2 SMNVEV (reference sequence). V lost 3 bases to trimming and J lost 3 bases, with 9 bases between them.

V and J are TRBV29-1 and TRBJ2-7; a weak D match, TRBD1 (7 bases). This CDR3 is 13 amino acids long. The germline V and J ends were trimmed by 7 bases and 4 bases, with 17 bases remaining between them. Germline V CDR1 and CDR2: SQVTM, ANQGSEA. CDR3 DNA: TGCAGCGCGATTTCGACAGGGAGGTACGAGCAGTACTTC. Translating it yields CSAISTGRYEQYF.

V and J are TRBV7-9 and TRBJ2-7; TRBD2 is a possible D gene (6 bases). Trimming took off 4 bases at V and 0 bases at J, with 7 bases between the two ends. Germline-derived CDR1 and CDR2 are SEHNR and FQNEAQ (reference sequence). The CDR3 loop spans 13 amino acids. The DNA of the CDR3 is TGTGCCAGCAGCTCGGGACTCTCCTACGAGCAGTACTTC. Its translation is CASSSGLSYEQYF. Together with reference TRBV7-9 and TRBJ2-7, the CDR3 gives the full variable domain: DTGVSQNPRHKITKRGQNVTFRCDPISEHNRLYWYRQTLGQGPEFLTYFQNEAQLEKSRLLSDRFSAERPKGSFSTLEIQRTEQGDSAMYLCASSSGLSYEQYFGPGTRLTVT.

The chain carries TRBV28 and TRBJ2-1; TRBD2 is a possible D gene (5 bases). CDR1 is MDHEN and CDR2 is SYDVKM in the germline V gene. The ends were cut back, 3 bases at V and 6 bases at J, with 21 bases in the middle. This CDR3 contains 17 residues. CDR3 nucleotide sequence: TGTGCCAGCAGTTTGAGGTTCTACGGGAAACATATCAATGAGCAGTTCTTC. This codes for CASSLRFYGKHINEQFF.

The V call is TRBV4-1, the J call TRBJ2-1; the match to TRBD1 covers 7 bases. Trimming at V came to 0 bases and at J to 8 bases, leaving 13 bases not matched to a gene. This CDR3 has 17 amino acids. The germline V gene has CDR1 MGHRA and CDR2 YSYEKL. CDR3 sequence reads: CASSQDRGRGQKYEQFF. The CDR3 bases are TGCGCCAGCAGCCAAGATAGGGGTAGGGGGCAGAAGTATGAGCAGTTCTTC.

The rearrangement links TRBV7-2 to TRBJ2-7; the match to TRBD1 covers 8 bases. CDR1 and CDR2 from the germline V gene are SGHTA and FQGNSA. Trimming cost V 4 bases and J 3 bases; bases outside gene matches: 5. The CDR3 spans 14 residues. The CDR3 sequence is CASSSGTGIYEQYF. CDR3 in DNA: TGTGCCAGCAGCTCCGGGACAGGAATCTACGAGCAGTACTTC.

Written as DNA, the CDR3 is TGCGCCACCTCAGGGTTCATGAACACTGAAGCTTTCTTT. Amino acid sequence: CATSGFMNTEAFF. The chain uses TRBV10-2 and TRBJ1-1, with D maybe TRBD1 (5 bases). Per the germline V gene, CDR1 is WSHSY and CDR2 is SAAADI. The V end was cut by 10 bases, the J end by 0 bases, with 12 bases between. The CDR3 loop spans 13 amino acids.

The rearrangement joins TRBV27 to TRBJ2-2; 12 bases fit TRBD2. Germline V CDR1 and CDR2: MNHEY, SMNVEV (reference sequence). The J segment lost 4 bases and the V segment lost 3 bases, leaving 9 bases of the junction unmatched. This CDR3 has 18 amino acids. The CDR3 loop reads CASSFGLAGSGFTGELFF. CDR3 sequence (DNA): TGTGCCAGCAGTTTCGGACTAGCGGGGAGCGGCTTCACCGGGGAGCTGTTTTTT.

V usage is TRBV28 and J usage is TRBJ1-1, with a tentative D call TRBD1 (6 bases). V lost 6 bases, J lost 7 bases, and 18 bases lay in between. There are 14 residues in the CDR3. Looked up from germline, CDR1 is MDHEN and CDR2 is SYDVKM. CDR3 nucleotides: TGTGCCAGCAGCTCCGGGGGGGCGGCGCTTGAAGCTTTCTTT. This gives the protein CASSSGGAALEAFF.

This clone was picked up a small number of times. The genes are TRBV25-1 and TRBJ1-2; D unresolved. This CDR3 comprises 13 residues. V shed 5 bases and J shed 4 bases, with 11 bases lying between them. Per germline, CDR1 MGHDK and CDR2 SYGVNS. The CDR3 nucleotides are TGTGCCAGCAGTCTCGGGAAACTCTATGGCTACACCTTC. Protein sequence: CASSLGKLYGYTF.

The CDR3 nucleotides are TGTGCCAGCAGAAACAGGGGGTTCTATGGCTACACCTTC. Translated: CASRNRGFYGYTF. The rearrangement uses TRBV27 and TRBJ1-2; 8 bases are shared with TRBD1. This CDR3 comprises 13 residues. Germline V gene sequence: CDR1 MNHEY, CDR2 SMNVEV (reference sequence). Trimming took 6 bases from V and 4 from J; bases not matched to a gene: 4.

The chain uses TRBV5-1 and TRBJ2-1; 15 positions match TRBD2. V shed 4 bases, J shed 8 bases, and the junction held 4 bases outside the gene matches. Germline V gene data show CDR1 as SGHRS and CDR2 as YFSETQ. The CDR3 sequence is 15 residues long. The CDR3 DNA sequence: TGCGCCAGCAGCCGGACTAGCGGGAGGGACCATGAGCAGTTCTTC. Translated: CASSRTSGRDHEQFF.

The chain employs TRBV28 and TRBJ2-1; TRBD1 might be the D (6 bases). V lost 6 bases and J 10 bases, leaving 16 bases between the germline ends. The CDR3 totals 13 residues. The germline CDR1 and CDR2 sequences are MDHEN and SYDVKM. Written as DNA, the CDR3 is TGTGCCAGCAGCCTGACGGGCACAGGGGAGCAGTTCTTC. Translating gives CASSLTGTGEQFF.

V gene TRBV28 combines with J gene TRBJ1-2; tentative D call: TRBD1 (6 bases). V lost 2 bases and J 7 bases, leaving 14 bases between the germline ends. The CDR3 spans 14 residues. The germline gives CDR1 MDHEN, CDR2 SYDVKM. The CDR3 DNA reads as TGTGCCAGCAGTTTACGGACAGCGATGGCTGGCTACACCTTC. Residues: CASSLRTAMAGYTF.

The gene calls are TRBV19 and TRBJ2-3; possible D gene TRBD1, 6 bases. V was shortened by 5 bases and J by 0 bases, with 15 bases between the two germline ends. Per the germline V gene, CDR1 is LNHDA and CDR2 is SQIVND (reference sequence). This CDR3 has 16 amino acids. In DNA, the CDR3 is TGTGCCAGTAGTTACCACACAGGGTTGAGCACAGATACGCAGTATTTT. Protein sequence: CASSYHTGLSTDTQYF.

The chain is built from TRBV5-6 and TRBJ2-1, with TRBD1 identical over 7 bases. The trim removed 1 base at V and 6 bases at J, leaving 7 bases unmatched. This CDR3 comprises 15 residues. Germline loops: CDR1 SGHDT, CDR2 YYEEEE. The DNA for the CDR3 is TGTGCCAGCAGCTTGCCGGGACAGCACTCCAATGAGCAGTTCTTC. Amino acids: CASSLPGQHSNEQFF. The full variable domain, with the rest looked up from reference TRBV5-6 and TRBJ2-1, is DAGVTQSPTHLIKTRGQQVTLRCSPKSGHDTVSWYQQALGQGPQFIFQYYEEEERQRGNFPDRFSGHQFPNYSSELNVNALLLGDSALYLCASSLPGQHSNEQFFGPGTRLTVL.